This TCR beta chain derives from a study of CD8 T cells in Susac syndrome. The CDR3 is made up of 10 amino acids. Reverse transcription of roughly 0.45 to 1 ug RNA used random hexamers. The CDR3 of TCR beta was amplified by immunoSEQ multiplex PCR across 54 Vbeta and 13 Jbeta. In TCRdb, the immunoSEQ multiplex PCR reads were re-called with MiXCR into one record per CDR3 protein. The sample records some 170,000 distinct CDR3 sequences, just under 95% being singletons. The authors sequenced TCR beta from blood CD8+ and CD4+ T cells. The study used healthy donors as controls matched for age and sex. In contrast to the negatively isolated CD8+ and CD4+ T cells, TEMRA cells were FACS-enriched.

The sequenced sample was CD4+ T cells from PBMCs. The clonotype originates from a human donor in good health. The gene calls are TRBV21-1 and TRBJ2-3. TRBV21-1 is recorded as a pseudogene. CDR3 protein: CASSNHTQYF. CDR3 sequence (DNA): TGTGCCAGCAGCAACCATACGCAGTATTTT.